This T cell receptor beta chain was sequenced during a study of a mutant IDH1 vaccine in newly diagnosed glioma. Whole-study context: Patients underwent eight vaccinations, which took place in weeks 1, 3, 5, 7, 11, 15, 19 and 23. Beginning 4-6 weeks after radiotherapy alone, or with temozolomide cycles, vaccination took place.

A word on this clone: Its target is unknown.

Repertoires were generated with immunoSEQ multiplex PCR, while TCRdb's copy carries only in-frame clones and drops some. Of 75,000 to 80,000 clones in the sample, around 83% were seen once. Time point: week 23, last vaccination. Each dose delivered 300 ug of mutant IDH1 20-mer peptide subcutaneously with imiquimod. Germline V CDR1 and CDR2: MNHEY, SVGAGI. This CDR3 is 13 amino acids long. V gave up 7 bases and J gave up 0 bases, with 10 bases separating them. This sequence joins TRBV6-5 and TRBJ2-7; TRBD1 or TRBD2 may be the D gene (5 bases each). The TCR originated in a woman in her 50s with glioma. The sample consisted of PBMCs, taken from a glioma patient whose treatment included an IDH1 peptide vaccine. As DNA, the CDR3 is TGTGCCAGCATTCCGGGACCCTCCTACGAGCAGTACTTC. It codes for CASIPGPSYEQYF.